Listed here is a single T cell receptor (beta chain). Its target is not known. With V trimmed by 0 bases and J by 0 bases, 5 bases remained unmatched. Per germline, CDR1 SGHAT and CDR2 FQNNGV. The CDR3 sequence is 16 residues long. These data belong to a study of T cell responses to AZD1222 COVID-19 vaccine. Overall study results and limits: Just a handful of AZD1222 recipients were seropositive at baseline. A reported finding is that nearly half of spike-specific TCRs target unmutated variant regions. White British people made up most donors, females outnumbered males, and clonal diversity was possibly underestimated.

Generated by immunoSEQ multiplex PCR, the TCRdb table keeps only in-frame clones and is missing some. The data hold about 130,000 clones, with roughly 90% observed a single time. The rearrangement joins TRBV11-2 to TRBJ2-7, with TRBD2 matching 7 bases. Sequencing used peripheral blood, obtained on day 0 of AZD1222 vaccination. The sequence derives from an adult in good health. The CDR3 is CASSLEALARSYEQYF. Here the CDR3 DNA reads TGTGCCAGCAGCTTAGAGGCACTAGCGCGCTCCTACGAGCAGTACTTC.